The 31 T cell receptor beta chains below come from one sample, sequenced in a study of cytomegalovirus exposure and HLA in healthy donors. Vbeta (60) and Jbeta (13) primers were used in the PCR. Assay: immunoSEQ multiplex PCR; the TCRdb copy retains only in-frame clones and omits some. The table lists 62,000 or so clones, approximately 87% of them singletons. The sequenced sample was PBMCs. These receptors were collected from a man younger than 30 in good health and CMV-seronegative.

The chain is built from TRBV28 and TRBJ1-6; D is ambiguous. The CDR3 has 16 amino acids. CDR1 and CDR2 (germline): MDHEN, SYDVKM. With 2 bases removed from V and 10 bases from J, the gap between germline ends came to 18 bases. For the CDR3, the DNA is TGTGCCAGCAGTTTACCTTCCGCAGGCTCGGAATCACCCCTCCACTTT. Translated, it gives CASSLPSAGSESPLHF. The variable domain in full, with the rest retrieved from reference TRBV28 and TRBJ1-6, is DVKVTQSSRYLVKRTGEKVFLECVQDMDHENMFWYRQDPGLGLRLIYFSYDVKMKEKGDIPEGYSVSREKKERFSLILESASTNQTSMYLCASSLPSAGSESPLHFGNGTRLTVT.

In its sample, this clone was seen a few times. The V and J genes are TRBV29-1 and TRBJ1-1; unclear D gene. The germline CDR1 and CDR2 sequences are SQVTM and ANQGSEA. The ends were cut back, 2 bases at V and 1 base at J, with 2 bases in the middle. This CDR3 is built from 11 residues. CDR3 nucleotides: TGCAGCGTTGAACGGAACACTGAAGCTTTCTTT. This gives the protein CSVERNTEAFF.

The chain recombines TRBV5-4 with TRBJ1-6; D gene unclear. The germline V gene encodes CDR1 SGHNT and CDR2 YYREEE (reference sequence). This CDR3 comprises 16 residues. Between the trimmed V and J ends, which lost 4 bases and 8 bases, there was a span of 19 bases. CDR3: CASSHGLQPDDSPLHF. CDR3 in DNA: TGTGCCAGCAGCCATGGACTCCAACCGGATGATTCACCCCTCCACTTT.

The chain carries TRBV10-2 and TRBJ2-7; 7 bases match TRBD2. The V and J ends lost 10 bases and 3 bases, in that order; junction bases with no gene match: 12. Germline assignment: CDR1 WSHSY and CDR2 SAAADI. This CDR3 spans 14 amino acids. CDR3 in amino acids: CAIARGRADYEQYF. CDR3 bases: TGCGCCATAGCCCGGGGGAGGGCCGACTACGAGCAGTACTTC.

This sequence joins TRBV29-1 and TRBJ1-3; D is unclear. Trimming pared 0 bases from V and 8 bases from J, leaving 14 bases between. The CDR3 loop spans 14 amino acids. Germline CDR1 reads SQVTM; CDR2 reads ANQGSEA. The CDR3 nucleotides read TGCAGCGTTGAAGATCGGCTGGGCCTGGACACCATATATTTT. Protein product: CSVEDRLGLDTIYF.

This rearrangement joins TRBV2 to TRBJ2-5; D is possibly TRBD2 (7 bases). Trimming took 7 bases from V and 2 from J, leaving 11 bases between them. This CDR3 region has 13 residues. Germline CDR1 and CDR2: SNHLY and FYNNEI. The CDR3 region is CASNGGRQETQYF. In DNA form, the CDR3 reads TGTGCCAGCAACGGGGGGCGGCAAGAGACCCAGTACTTC.

The chain links TRBV10-3 to TRBJ1-1, with 10 bases identical to TRBD1. CDR1 is ENHRY and CDR2 is SYGVKD in the germline V gene. There are 15 residues in the CDR3. Trimming cost V 3 bases and J 8 bases; bases outside gene matches: 9. The CDR3 DNA reads as TGTGCCATCAGTGATCCAAGACAGGGGGCAGGAGAAGCTTTCTTT. This codes for CAISDPRQGAGEAFF.

V is TRBV9 and J is TRBJ2-3; D is unresolved. CDR3 length: 15 amino acids. CDR1 is SGDLS and CDR2 is YYNGEE in the germline V gene. Trimming stripped 0 bases from V and 2 bases from J, with 10 bases between. The CDR3 region is CASSVDSPNTDTQYF. The CDR3 bases are TGTGCCAGCAGCGTAGACTCCCCTAACACAGATACGCAGTATTTT.

The rearrangement links TRBV29-1 to TRBJ2-7, with D tentatively TRBD1 (6 bases). The V gene's germline CDR1 is SQVTM and CDR2 ANQGSEA. The germline V and J ends were trimmed by 6 bases and 3 bases, with 12 bases remaining between them. This CDR3 has 12 amino acids. CDR3 amino acids: CSVRTDDYEQYF. CDR3 DNA: TGCAGCGTCCGGACAGATGACTACGAGCAGTACTTC.

The rearrangement joins TRBV6-5 to TRBJ1-5; D is unclear. The germline V gene has CDR1 MNHEY and CDR2 SVGAGI. Trimming removed 6 bases from V and 0 bases from J, with 9 bases in between. CDR3 length: 14 residues. CDR3 residues: CASSSGDSNQPQHF. The DNA of the CDR3 is TGTGCCAGCAGCTCTGGAGATAGCAATCAGCCCCAGCATTTT.

This clone was recorded once. The chain joins TRBV19 to TRBJ2-7; 9 bases line up with TRBD2. The CDR3 consists of 13 residues. V shed 6 bases and J 2 bases; nucleotides not matched to a gene: 2. Per the germline V gene, CDR1 is LNHDA and CDR2 is SQIVND (reference sequence). CDR3 region: CASSASGTYEQYF. In DNA, the CDR3 is TGTGCCAGTAGCGCTAGCGGGACCTACGAGCAGTACTTC.

This sequence joins TRBV19 and TRBJ2-7, with 8 positions matching TRBD1. Germline V CDR1 and CDR2: LNHDA, SQIVND (reference sequence). The V and J ends lost 5 bases and 0 bases, in that order; junction bases with no gene match: 3. The CDR3 covers 14 residues. This CDR3 reads CASSQGASSYEQYF. The CDR3 DNA reads as TGTGCCAGTAGTCAGGGGGCGTCCTCCTACGAGCAGTACTTC.

This sequence joins TRBV2 and TRBJ2-7; D is uncertain. Germline-derived CDR1 and CDR2 are SNHLY and FYNNEI. Trimming pared 4 bases from V and 4 bases from J, leaving 8 bases between. The CDR3 runs to 12 residues. CDR3 sequence reads: CASSGATYEQYF. CDR3 coding DNA: TGTGCCAGCAGTGGTGCAACATACGAGCAGTACTTC.

V is TRBV6-5 and J is TRBJ2-1, with D perhaps TRBD2 (7 bases). This CDR3 comprises 14 residues. The ends were cut back, 5 bases at V and 5 bases at J, with 13 bases in the middle. Germline CDR1 is MNHEY and CDR2 is SVGAGI. The CDR3 bases are TGTGCCAGCAGTCGGGGGGAGGGGGACAATGAGCAGTTCTTC. Translation gives CASSRGEGDNEQFF.

In its sample, this clone was seen a few times. This rearrangement joins TRBV28 to TRBJ1-1; D uncertain. V gave up 2 bases and J gave up 0 bases, with 7 bases separating them. CDR1 and CDR2 (germline): MDHEN, SYDVKM. The CDR3 sequence is 14 residues long. The CDR3 here is CASSLDTLNTEAFF. CDR3 coding DNA: TGTGCCAGCAGTTTAGACACCCTGAACACTGAAGCTTTCTTT.

This chain links TRBV7-9 with TRBJ1-1; possible D gene TRBD1, 6 bases. V lost 5 bases, J lost 0 bases, and 10 bases lay in between. The CDR3 runs to 14 residues. Germline V lookup: CDR1 SEHNR, CDR2 FQNEAQ (reference sequence). DNA of the CDR3: TGTGCCAGCAGCCCCGGACAGCTGAACACTGAAGCTTTCTTT. Its translation: CASSPGQLNTEAFF. Full variable domain (remainder filled in from reference TRBV7-9 and TRBJ1-1): DTGVSQNPRHKITKRGQNVTFRCDPISEHNRLYWYRQTLGQGPEFLTYFQNEAQLEKSRLLSDRFSAERPKGSFSTLEIQRTEQGDSAMYLCASSPGQLNTEAFFGQGTRLTVV.

The chain employs TRBV18 and TRBJ1-5, with D perhaps matching TRBD1 (5 bases). Germline V gene sequence: CDR1 KGHSH, CDR2 LQKENI. V was pared by 4 bases and J by 3 bases, with 10 bases between. The CDR3 length is 14 residues. CDR3 sequence reads: CASSRGANNQPQHF. CDR3 bases: TGTGCCAGCTCACGTGGGGCTAACAATCAGCCCCAGCATTTT. The full variable domain, rest sourced from reference TRBV18 and TRBJ1-5, is NAGVMQNPRHLVRRRGQEARLRCSPMKGHSHVYWYRQLPEEGLKFMVYLQKENIIDESGMPKERFSAEFPKEGPSILRIQQVVRGDSAAYFCASSRGANNQPQHFGDGTRLSIL.

The rearrangement uses TRBV6-5 and TRBJ2-1; 8 nucleotides align to TRBD2. CDR3 size: 14 residues. Germline loops: CDR1 MNHEY, CDR2 SVGAGI. V lost 7 bases and J lost 16; bases outside the gene matches: 18. This CDR3 is CASILSGVGTSSFF. The CDR3, as DNA: TGTGCCAGCATCCTAAGTGGCGTCGGGACTAGTAGTTTCTTC.

V is TRBV25-1 and J is TRBJ1-4; 9 bases agree with TRBD1. CDR3 length equals 15 residues. V lost 5 bases to trimming and J lost 8 bases; unmatched junction nucleotides: 9. Germline V gene data show CDR1 as MGHDK and CDR2 as SYGVNS. The CDR3 sequence is CASSHTGGVHEKLFF. The CDR3 DNA follows: TGTGCCAGCAGTCATACAGGGGGCGTGCACGAAAAACTGTTTTTT.

In its sample, this clone was seen once. This sequence joins TRBV2 and TRBJ2-1, with D possibly TRBD1 on 5 matching bases. Germline values: CDR1 SNHLY, CDR2 FYNNEI. There are 12 residues in the CDR3. V dropped 6 bases and J dropped 10 bases, with 13 bases sitting between them. The CDR3 DNA reads as TGTGCCAGCAGCGTTACAGGCGTGGAGCAGTTCTTC. It translates to CASSVTGVEQFF.

The J gene is TRBJ1-2, the V gene TRBV5-1; D might be TRBD1 (5 bases). Germline lookup yields CDR1 SGHRS and CDR2 YFSETQ. CDR3 length equals 15 residues. Trimming pared 4 bases from V and 4 bases from J, leaving 17 bases between. CDR3 region: CASSSAGSGGYGYTF. The DNA of the CDR3 is TGCGCCAGCAGCAGCGCAGGCTCGGGGGGCTATGGCTACACCTTC.

This clone came up once. The J gene is TRBJ1-2, the V gene TRBV2; tentatively, D is TRBD1 (5 bases). The CDR3 totals 12 residues. Per the germline V gene, CDR1 is SNHLY and CDR2 is FYNNEI. V was clipped by 6 bases and J by 8 bases, with 13 bases between them. CDR3 in amino acids: CASRLDSEGYTF. The CDR3 DNA reads TGTGCCAGCAGACTCGACAGTGAAGGCTACACCTTC.

The V gene is TRBV19, the J gene TRBJ1-5; D not resolved. The CDR3 has 8 amino acids. Germline CDR1 and CDR2: LNHDA and SQIVND (reference sequence). CDR3 amino acids: CGRQPQHF. The CDR3 coding sequence is TGTGGGAGGCAGCCCCAGCATTTT.

This chain joins TRBV29-1 and TRBJ2-2, with D possibly being TRBD2 (6 bases). This CDR3 has 14 residues. The V gene's germline CDR1 is SQVTM and CDR2 ANQGSEA. V lost 3 bases, J lost 3 bases, and 11 bases lay in between. This CDR3 reads CSVDGGIDTGELFF. In DNA, the CDR3 is TGCAGCGTTGATGGAGGGATCGACACCGGGGAGCTGTTTTTT.

This chain connects TRBV28 to TRBJ2-5, with D maybe TRBD2 (5 bases). The CDR3 is 14 amino acids. The germline V gene has CDR1 MDHEN and CDR2 SYDVKM. The V and J ends lost 11 bases and 5 bases respectively, with 21 bases between them. The CDR3 DNA is TGTGCCTCTTACTCGGTGGGGAGAGGGGAGACCCAGTACTTC. Its protein product is CASYSVGRGETQYF.

The chain combines TRBV7-9 with TRBJ2-7; TRBD1 agrees at 8 bases. The J segment lost 0 bases and the V segment lost 4 bases, leaving 5 bases of the junction unmatched. This CDR3 contains 15 residues. Germline CDR1 and CDR2: SEHNR and FQNEAQ (reference sequence). The CDR3 loop is CASSSPTGGSYEQYF. CDR3 nucleotides: TGTGCCAGCAGCTCTCCAACAGGGGGCTCCTACGAGCAGTACTTC.

This chain uses TRBV6-5 with TRBJ1-2; 7 bases line up with TRBD1. V shed 4 bases, J shed 2 bases, and the junction held 4 bases outside the gene matches. Germline CDR1 reads MNHEY; CDR2 reads SVGAGI. CDR3 length: 14 amino acids. CDR3 region: CASSSPGQNYGYTF. The CDR3, as DNA: TGTGCCAGCAGTTCTCCGGGACAGAACTATGGCTACACCTTC.

Note on this clone: Other DNA sequences in the same sample also yield this CDR3. The rearrangement links TRBV5-1 to TRBJ1-6; 11 positions agree with TRBD1. With 4 bases clipped from V and 8 bases from J, the junction kept 2 bases outside the gene matches. Per the germline V gene, CDR1 is SGHRS and CDR2 is YFSETQ. The CDR3 covers 14 residues. This CDR3 is CASSRTGGDSPLHF. CDR3 sequence (DNA): TGCGCCAGCAGCCGGACAGGGGGCGATTCACCCCTCCACTTT.

CDR3 in DNA: TGTGCCAGCTCACCAGCAGGGTTGAACACTGAAGCTTTCTTT. This sequence encodes CASSPAGLNTEAFF. The V call is TRBV18, the J call TRBJ1-1; TRBD1 might be the D (5 bases). The V end lost 2 bases, the J end lost 0 bases, and 7 bases lay between the germline ends. The CDR3 is 14 residues long. CDR1 is KGHSH, CDR2 LQKENI, per germline.

The table lists this clone with a count of one. The chain recombines TRBV4-1 with TRBJ2-1; possible D gene TRBD1, 6 bases. The CDR3 consists of 15 residues. V lost 6 bases and J 1 base, leaving 13 bases between the germline ends. Germline CDR1 and CDR2: MGHRA and YSYEKL. In DNA, the CDR3 is TGCGCCAGCAGTCTATCAGGGGTTTCCTACAATGAGCAGTTCTTC. Its protein is CASSLSGVSYNEQFF.

The chain links TRBV2 to TRBJ1-2, with unresolved D. Per the germline V gene, CDR1 is SNHLY and CDR2 is FYNNEI. The CDR3 length is 12 residues. V was clipped by 10 bases and J by 4 bases, with 13 bases between them. CDR3 coding DNA: TGTGCCACCCAAGGAGGTGGCTATGGCTACACCTTC. Its translation: CATQGGGYGYTF.